This T cell receptor beta chain was documented in a study of T cells in Graves' hyperthyroidism and ophthalmopathy (dated by TCRdb to the late 2010s). Some background on the complete study: Peripheral blood was sampled at the time of initial diagnosis, prior to any treatment. To identify distinguishing TCR V-J signatures, a discovery cohort of some 100 patients was used, comprising some 45 with Graves' ophthalmopathy and around 57 with stable Graves' hyperthyroidism. Prospective prediction of ophthalmopathy was tested in an independent validation cohort of fewer than 20 hyperthyroidism patients and 17 patients who later progressed to ophthalmopathy. TCR Vbeta CDR3 sequencing of roughly 140 peripheral blood samples (43 ophthalmopathy, roughly 72 hyperthyroidism and 17 progressor patients) is reported in the paper. Once sampling was done, hyperthyroidism patients were given methimazole at a starting dose of 30 mg daily, whereas ophthalmopathy patients were given high-dose intravenous methylprednisolone. For training and testing, the roughly 100 patients in the discovery cohort were randomly divided in a 7:3 ratio. In addition, the study compared T-cell repertoires in thyroid tissue and in blood from roughly six Graves' hyperthyroidism patients. Summary of the overall study and its limitations: Most expanded thyroid clonotypes (frequency above 0.001) were also found in blood, which suggests that blood repertoires may mirror thyroid immune responses. In cross-validation, a model built on a 13 V-J signature told ophthalmopathy apart from stable hyperthyroidism with less than 90% sensitivity and roughly 81% specificity, and in testing the same model reached 80%/75%. In validation, progression to ophthalmopathy was predicted by the model with 70.59% sensitivity and nearly 75% specificity, a median of about 6 months before onset. Sample size was not statistically predetermined, and investigators were not blinded to group allocation.

The CDR3 goes from the cysteine to the phenylalanine over 15 residues. The sequence is cut down to CDR3 DNA, 45 bases in frame from base 1. CDR1 is given as SGHAT and CDR2 as FQNNGV, both from the germline V gene. Cut back by 9 bases and 4 bases, the V and J ends lie 16 bases apart. The TCR beta CDR3 regions were amplified from the RNA transcripts. A first-round RT-PCR of the TCR CDR3 used the HTBI primer set with the Qiagen OneStep RT-PCR kit. The libraries were constructed in a second round of multiplex PCR and then size-selected and purified. Sequencing of the libraries was done on an Illumina HiSeq2000 using paired-end 100 bp reads. The paper's data handling went like this. SOAPnuke was used to process the raw data, throwing out any read that contained adapters or uncalled bases, had a mean Phred below 15, or lacked an exact constant-primer or identifier match. COPE v1.2.5 was used to merge the high-quality paired reads, and each unique nucleotide sequence was defined as a clonotype. Clonotypes were aligned to IMGT TRBV, TRBD and TRBJ reference segments using MiTCR v1.1. Analysis was restricted to V-J combinations with a frequency above 0.0001, which covered 98% to 99.2% of repertoires. The TCS score was defined as the ratio of F50 (clonal expansion) to E x V (chaos), calculated using BLOSUM62-based TCRdist between CDR3 peptides within each V-J. Welch's t-statistics and random forest reduced just over 500 V-J features to roughly 13, which were used in a naive Bayes classifier (R e1071). TCRdb itself trimmed the public reads at Q25 with fastp, ran MiXCR and retained productive beta chains. All rows with the same CDR3 protein become a single entry with the most common DNA and genes. What appears here as the V and J calls and clone size reflects TCRdb's work, not the paper's. The sample records fewer than 450,000 distinct CDR3 sequences, approximately 14% of which are singletons. Roughly 20% of the sample rests with the top ten.

Ophthalmopathy patients had moderately to severely active disease, Clinical Activity Score of at least 3, NOSPECS grade of at least 4, and duration under 3 months. The study excluded patients with uncontrolled infections, other autoimmune diseases, pregnancy or lactation. Diagnoses were based on clinical symptoms, serum thyroxine and TRAb, thyroid ultrasound and orbital computed tomography. PBMCs were isolated from around 10 ml of fresh peripheral blood by Ficoll-Paque density gradient centrifugation. Trizol reagent was used to extract total RNA, and RNA quality was then checked on an Agilent 2100 Bioanalyzer. Comment on this clonotype: No cognate antigen has been identified for it. A much larger clone differs from this one at a single base, so this may be a read error.

Sequencing used blood. The chain uses TRBV11-2 and TRBJ2-6; the D gene cannot be resolved reliably. The clonotype was recovered from an older woman with Graves' ophthalmopathy. The CDR3 loop reads CASSPISRGANVLTF. The DNA reads as follows: TGTGCCAGTTCTCCTATCTCAAGGGGGGCCAACGTCCTGACTTTC. Beyond the CDR3, the reference TRBV11-2 and TRBJ2-6 genes provide the residues; the full variable domain reads: EAGVAQSPRYKIIEKRQSVAFWCNPISGHATLYWYQQILGQGPKLLIQFQNNGVVDDSQLPKDRFSAERLKGVDSTLKIQPAKLEDSAVYLCASSPISRGANVLTFGAGSRLTVL.